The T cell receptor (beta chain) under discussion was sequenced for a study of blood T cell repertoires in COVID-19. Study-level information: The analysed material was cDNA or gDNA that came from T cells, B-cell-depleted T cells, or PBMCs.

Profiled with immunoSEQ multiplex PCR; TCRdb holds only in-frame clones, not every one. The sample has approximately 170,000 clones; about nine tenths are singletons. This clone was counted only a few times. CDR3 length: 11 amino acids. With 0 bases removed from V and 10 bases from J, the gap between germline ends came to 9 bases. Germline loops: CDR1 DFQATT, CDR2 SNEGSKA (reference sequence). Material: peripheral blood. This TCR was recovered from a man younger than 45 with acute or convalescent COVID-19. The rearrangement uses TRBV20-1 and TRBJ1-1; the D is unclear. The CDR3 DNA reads TGCAGTGCTAGAGATCAGTGGGCAGCTTTCTTT. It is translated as CSARDQWAAFF.